This T cell receptor (beta chain) was observed in a study of T cell responses to AZD1222 COVID-19 vaccine. Study-wide results and limits: Regions left unmutated in variants are reportedly the target of nearly half of spike-specific TCRs.

Remarks on this clone: Its antigen is as yet unknown.

Profiling relied on immunoSEQ multiplex PCR, and the TCRdb table lists in-frame clones only, not all of them. Of some 150,000 clones in the sample, about 92% were seen once. Per the germline V gene, CDR1 is SGHRS and CDR2 is YFSETQ. V was cut by 5 bases and J by 7 bases, with 10 bases left in between. This CDR3 has 13 amino acids. This sequence originates from an adult who received the AZD1222 COVID-19 vaccine. The rearrangement joins TRBV5-1 to TRBJ1-6, with D uncertain. Sequenced here: peripheral blood, sampled 28 days after the second AZD1222 dose. The CDR3 here is CASRGQENSPLHF. CDR3 DNA: TGCGCCAGCAGAGGGCAGGAGAATTCACCCCTCCACTTT. Full variable domain (remainder filled in from reference TRBV5-1 and TRBJ1-6): KAGVTQTPRYLIKTRGQQVTLSCSPISGHRSVSWYQQTPGQGLQFLFEYFSETQRNKGNFPGRFSGRQFSNSRSEMNVSTLELGDSALYLCASRGQENSPLHFGNGTRLTVT.